The 11 T cell receptor beta chains given below trace back to one sample, sequenced in a study of blood T cells in healthy people across ages. Primed by a sample-barcoded 5' primer and a J-beta primer mix, a second PCR proceeded for about 6 to 11 cycles. TCRdb re-called the 5' RACE reads with MiXCR, one entry per CDR3 protein. The sample records about 560,000 distinct CDR3 sequences, over 25% being singletons. Separately, the same data were catalogued under a study of T cells of mothers and their children.

Sequencing was carried out using blood. These receptors were obtained from a boy younger than 10 in good health.

The rearrangement uses TRBV5-1 and TRBJ1-2, with TRBD1 matching over 9 bases. V lost 2 bases to trimming and J lost 8 bases; unmatched junction nucleotides: 7. Germline values: CDR1 SGHRS, CDR2 YFSETQ. CDR3 length: 14 residues. The CDR3 DNA is TGCGCCAGCAGCTTCCGGGACAGGGTATCCGGCTACACCTTC. Residues: CASSFRDRVSGYTF.

The chain links TRBV12-3 or TRBV12-4 to TRBJ2-7; the D is unclear. The CDR3 loop spans 15 amino acids. Between the trimmed V and J ends, which lost 2 bases and 1 base, there was a span of 12 bases. The CDR3 nucleotides read TGTGCCAGCAGTTTAATCATTTCATTTTCCTACGAGCAGTACTTC. As protein: CASSLIISFSYEQYF.

The J gene is TRBJ1-2, the V gene TRBV11-2; D remains unclear. Germline V gene data show CDR1 as SGHAT and CDR2 as FQNNGV. Trimming took off 2 bases at V and 2 bases at J, with 12 bases between the two ends. The CDR3 runs to 15 residues. CDR3 protein: CASSLRQSTNYGYTF. The CDR3 nucleotides read TGTGCCAGCAGCTTACGACAATCTACGAACTATGGCTACACCTTC.

This clonotype was seen a handful of times. CDR3 sequence: CASSRTSGIQRGNEQFF. The CDR3 bases are TGTGCCAGCAGCCGGACTAGCGGGATCCAACGGGGCAATGAGCAGTTCTTC. The V call is TRBV3-1, the J call TRBJ2-1, with 12 bases that match TRBD2. The CDR3 runs 17 residues. V trimming: 4 bases; J trimming: 6 bases; junction bases outside the gene matches: 10. Germline V gene sequence: CDR1 LGHDT, CDR2 YNNKEL (reference sequence).

This clonotype was found a few times. The rearrangement uses TRBV29-1 and TRBJ2-3; 10 bases are shared with TRBD2. Trimming took 6 bases from V and 2 from J; bases not matched to a gene: 8. Germline V gene sequence: CDR1 SQVTM, CDR2 ANQGSEA. This CDR3 contains 15 residues. The CDR3 DNA is TGCAGCGTCCCAGATAGCGGGGGGTTCACAGATACGCAGTATTTT. Protein product: CSVPDSGGFTDTQYF.

The CDR3 spells CSARDLPDGSFTDTQYF. The CDR3 DNA follows: TGCAGTGCTAGAGATCTCCCGGACGGGAGTTTCACAGATACGCAGTATTTT. The rearrangement links TRBV20-1 to TRBJ2-3; TRBD2 might be the D (6 bases). Looked up from germline, CDR1 is DFQATT and CDR2 is SNEGSKA (reference sequence). The CDR3 extends over 17 amino acids. V dropped 0 bases and J dropped 2 bases, with 18 bases sitting between them.

The V and J genes are TRBV5-1 and TRBJ2-3; tentatively, D is TRBD1 (6 bases). The length of the CDR3 is 17 residues. V was shortened by 0 bases and J by 6 bases, with 20 bases between the two germline ends. Germline values: CDR1 SGHRS, CDR2 YFSETQ. This CDR3 is CASSLGPGDWVRDTQYF. The CDR3 DNA reads as TGCGCCAGCAGCTTGGGTCCAGGGGATTGGGTCCGGGATACGCAGTATTTT.

The chain couples TRBV15 to TRBJ2-4, with a tentative D call TRBD1 (5 bases). Deletions cut 1 base from V and 3 bases from J, with 10 bases between. Germline-derived CDR1 and CDR2 are LNHNV and YYDKDF (reference sequence). The CDR3 totals 15 residues. The CDR3 coding sequence is TGTGCCACCAGCAGAGCGACCAGGGTCAAAAACATTCAGTACTTC. It codes for CATSRATRVKNIQYF.

Of note for this clonotype: Its ends do not fully match the called genes, so a read error is possible. The genes are TRBV7-7 and TRBJ2-2, with 7 positions matching TRBD1. This CDR3 is built from 15 residues. Germline CDR1 SSHAT, CDR2 FNYEAQ (reference sequence). CDR3 loop: CASSLEGAGTGELFF. The CDR3 region has the DNA TGTGCTAGCAGCTTAGAGGGGGCTGGCACCGGGGAGCTGTTTTTT.

V usage is TRBV4-3 and J usage is TRBJ2-4; a possible D gene is TRBD2 (5 bases). In germline, CDR1 is LGHNA, CDR2 YSLEER. This CDR3 has 16 amino acids. V gave up 0 bases and J gave up 1 base, with 10 bases separating them. Written as DNA, the CDR3 is TGCGCCAGCAGCCAAGATCCGCGGAGGGCCAAAAACATTCAGTACTTC. It specifies CASSQDPRRAKNIQYF.

V usage is TRBV30 and J usage is TRBJ2-2; maybe TRBD1 (6 bases). Per germline, CDR1 GTSNPN and CDR2 SVGIG (reference sequence). The CDR3 is 15 amino acids. The ends were cut back, 0 bases at V and 3 bases at J, with 11 bases in the middle. The chain's CDR3 is CAWSVPGADTGELFF. The CDR3 bases are TGTGCCTGGAGTGTCCCAGGGGCCGACACCGGGGAGCTGTTTTTT.